The 26 T cell receptor beta chains below come from one sample, sequenced in a study of T cells in localized non-small cell lung cancer. TCRdb keeps only in-frame clones here, not all; method: immunoSEQ multiplex PCR. The table shows tens of thousands of clones, with about 91% occurring only once. Material: peripheral blood, obtained before any cancer treatment. Receptors originate from a man aged 35-69 years with stage I squamous cell lung carcinoma.

The chain carries TRBV5-1 and TRBJ2-7; the match to TRBD1 covers 12 bases. V trimming: 5 bases; J trimming: 4 bases; junction bases outside the gene matches: 7. Germline V gene lookup returns CDR1 SGHRS and CDR2 YFSETQ. This CDR3 is built from 15 residues. In DNA form, the CDR3 reads TGCGCCAGCAGAGGGACAGGGGGCGTCAATTACGAGCAGTACTTC. It translates to CASRGTGGVNYEQYF. Based on the CDR3 plus reference TRBV5-1 and TRBJ2-7, the full variable domain is KAGVTQTPRYLIKTRGQQVTLSCSPISGHRSVSWYQQTPGQGLQFLFEYFSETQRNKGNFPGRFSGRQFSNSRSEMNVSTLELGDSALYLCASRGTGGVNYEQYFGPGTRLTVT.

This sequence joins TRBV9 and TRBJ2-1; 11 bases are shared with TRBD1. The germline CDR1 and CDR2 sequences are SGDLS and YYNGEE. V dropped 4 bases and J dropped 8; count of bases not matched to a gene: 14. The CDR3 spans 17 residues. The CDR3 DNA reads TGTGCCAGCAGCCAATCCATAGGACAGGGGGCGTTCGATGAGCAGTTCTTC. Amino acids: CASSQSIGQGAFDEQFF.

The chain joins TRBV23-1 to TRBJ2-1; D possibly uses TRBD1 or TRBD2 (5 bases each). TRBV23-1 is sorted into the ORF group, with uncertain function. The CDR3 spans 18 residues. V was pared by 0 bases and J by 3 bases, with 18 bases between. This CDR3 is CASSQSRGSGFFYNEQFF. CDR3 DNA: TGCGCCAGCAGTCAATCACGGGGCTCGGGCTTTTTCTACAATGAGCAGTTCTTC.

V and J are TRBV28 and TRBJ1-2; 8 bases map to TRBD1. From germline, CDR1 is MDHEN and CDR2 SYDVKM. V was clipped by 4 bases and J by 6 bases; unmatched bases: 4. The CDR3 contains 13 residues. CDR3 sequence: CASSYQGADGYTF. Written as DNA, the CDR3 is TGTGCCAGCAGTTATCAGGGGGCGGATGGCTACACCTTC.

The chain combines TRBV5-1 with TRBJ2-5; 8 bases are a match to TRBD1. CDR3 length: 14 residues. CDR1 and CDR2 from the germline V gene are SGHRS and YFSETQ. Trimming at V came to 3 bases and at J to 4 bases, leaving 5 bases not matched to a gene. CDR3 residues: CASSSNTGGETQYF. CDR3 sequence (DNA): TGCGCCAGCAGCTCCAATACAGGGGGAGAGACCCAGTACTTC.

The chain couples TRBV4-1 to TRBJ1-1, with a tentative D call TRBD1 (5 bases). V was trimmed by 4 bases and J by 8 bases, leaving 17 bases between them. CDR1 is MGHRA and CDR2 is YSYEKL in the germline V gene. The CDR3 is 14 amino acids. CDR3 in DNA: TGCGCCAGCAGCCTGGAAGGCGGGGGAAGGGAAGCTTTCTTT. Its translation is CASSLEGGGREAFF.

This clone turned up a few times. The chain joins TRBV7-2 to TRBJ2-4; D remains unclear. Germline V lookup: CDR1 SGHTA, CDR2 FQGNSA. V lost 0 bases to trimming and J lost 0 bases, with 9 bases between them. The CDR3 runs 16 residues. The CDR3 loop is CASSLAPTLAKNIQYF. The CDR3 DNA is TGTGCCAGCAGCTTAGCGCCCACATTAGCCAAAAACATTCAGTACTTC.

This chain uses TRBV5-4 with TRBJ1-1; D is possibly TRBD1 (5 bases). Germline V gene lookup returns CDR1 SGHNT and CDR2 YYREEE (reference sequence). There are 15 residues in the CDR3. The V gene lost 0 bases and the J gene lost 5 bases, with 14 bases spanning the gap. CDR3 nucleotide sequence: TGTGCCAGCAGCTTGGATCCAGGGACGGTAACTGAAGCTTTCTTT. Translated, it gives CASSLDPGTVTEAFF.

This clone is medium-sized in the sample. This CDR3 reads CASSGGSWDTEAFF. CDR3 in DNA: TGCGCCAGCTCGGGGGGTTCATGGGACACTGAAGCTTTCTTT. The rearrangement links TRBV5-1 to TRBJ1-1, with a weak D call TRBD1 (5 bases). In germline, CDR1 is SGHRS, CDR2 YFSETQ. This CDR3 comprises 14 residues. V lost 7 bases, J lost 3 bases, and 16 bases lay in between.

The rearrangement uses TRBV4-3 and TRBJ2-3; the match to TRBD2 covers 9 bases. Per the germline V gene, CDR1 is LGHNA and CDR2 is YSLEER. V shed 1 base, J shed 3 bases, and the junction held 14 bases outside the gene matches. The CDR3 runs to 19 residues. The CDR3, as DNA: TGCGCCAGCAGCCAAGTTAACCGCGGGGGGGTCGGGTGGACAGATACGCAGTATTTT. Protein: CASSQVNRGGVGWTDTQYF.

This chain connects TRBV5-1 to TRBJ1-1; D gene uncertain. Germline loops: CDR1 SGHRS, CDR2 YFSETQ. CDR3 length: 15 residues. Trimming cost V 5 bases and J 3 bases, with 17 bases left between them. CDR3 sequence reads: CASRGSTLGDTEAFF. Written as DNA, the CDR3 is TGCGCCAGCAGGGGGAGTACTTTAGGAGACACTGAAGCTTTCTTT.

The chain has TRBV5-1 and TRBJ1-1, with TRBD1 identical over 10 bases. The CDR3 spans 18 residues. V shed 1 base, J shed 1 base, and the junction held 10 bases outside the gene matches. The germline V gene encodes CDR1 SGHRS and CDR2 YFSETQ. The CDR3 here is CASSLFSGTGVSNTEAFF. The CDR3 DNA is TGCGCCAGCAGCTTGTTCTCCGGGACAGGGGTTTCGAACACTGAAGCTTTCTTT.

J is TRBJ2-1 and V is TRBV7-2; D not certain. CDR3 size: 15 residues. V gave up 1 base and J gave up 1 base, with 8 bases separating them. Germline V gene sequence: CDR1 SGHTA, CDR2 FQGNSA. As DNA, the CDR3 is TGTGCCAGCAGCTTAGGACCGGTATCCTACAATGAGCAGTTCTTC. It codes for CASSLGPVSYNEQFF.

V and J are TRBV7-8 and TRBJ1-2; D is unclear. V was cut by 3 bases and J by 2 bases, with 7 bases left in between. Germline V gene data show CDR1 as SGHVS and CDR2 as FQNEAQ. This CDR3 comprises 13 residues. CDR3 nucleotides: TGTGCCAGCAGCTTTATGGGAAACTATGGCTACACCTTC. This codes for CASSFMGNYGYTF.

This chain uses TRBV6-1 with TRBJ2-3; 7 bases map to TRBD1. The CDR3 spans 14 residues. CDR1 MNHNS and CDR2 SASEGT come from the germline V gene. Trimming cost V 6 bases and J 6 bases; bases outside gene matches: 9. The CDR3 nucleotides read TGTGCCAGCAGATTGAGACAGGGCGCCGATACGCAGTATTTT. Protein product: CASRLRQGADTQYF.

This clone was found once. V and J are TRBV18 and TRBJ1-4; 9 bases line up with TRBD1. In germline, CDR1 is KGHSH, CDR2 LQKENI. J was trimmed by 8 bases and V by 4 bases; bases with no gene match: 5. This CDR3 is built from 14 residues. CDR3 loop: CASSQTGGNEKLFF. CDR3 nucleotide sequence: TGTGCCAGCTCACAGACAGGGGGAAACGAAAAACTGTTTTTT. The variable domain in full, with the rest retrieved from reference TRBV18 and TRBJ1-4, is NAGVMQNPRHLVRRRGQEARLRCSPMKGHSHVYWYRQLPEEGLKFMVYLQKENIIDESGMPKERFSAEFPKEGPSILRIQQVVRGDSAAYFCASSQTGGNEKLFFGSGTQLSVL.

The J gene is TRBJ2-3, the V gene TRBV4-2; no firm D call. The germline gives CDR1 LGHNA, CDR2 YNFKEQ. This CDR3 comprises 17 residues. The V end was cut by 4 bases, the J end by 3 bases, with 20 bases between. CDR3 in DNA: TGTGCCAGCAGCCGGCCCCGAGTTTCTCGAGGAACAGATACGCAGTATTTT. Its protein product is CASSRPRVSRGTDTQYF.

The rearrangement joins TRBV29-1 to TRBJ1-3; no firm D call. This CDR3 is built from 15 residues. The V gene's germline CDR1 is SQVTM and CDR2 ANQGSEA. Trimming left V 7 bases short and J 0 bases short, with 16 bases between. The DNA of the CDR3 is TGCAGCGGGTCGGCCCACGGGGACTCTGGAAACACCATATATTTT. It encodes CSGSAHGDSGNTIYF.

The CDR3 protein is CASTGTLAGQPQHF. The DNA for the CDR3 is TGTGCCAGCACCGGGACCTTAGCGGGTCAGCCCCAGCATTTT. The chain combines TRBV6-1 with TRBJ1-5; the D gene is possibly TRBD1 (5 bases). V lost 7 bases to trimming and J lost 6 bases, with 16 bases between them. The V gene's germline CDR1 is MNHNS and CDR2 SASEGT. This CDR3 region has 14 residues.

The genes are TRBV18 and TRBJ1-3; D is ambiguous. V gave up 3 bases and J gave up 7 bases, with 16 bases separating them. Germline V gene sequence: CDR1 KGHSH, CDR2 LQKENI. The CDR3 extends over 15 amino acids. The CDR3 DNA follows: TGTGCCAGCTCACCCGGACGGCTACAAGGGAACACCATATATTTT. As protein: CASSPGRLQGNTIYF. Full variable domain (outside the CDR3, taken from reference TRBV18 and TRBJ1-3): NAGVMQNPRHLVRRRGQEARLRCSPMKGHSHVYWYRQLPEEGLKFMVYLQKENIIDESGMPKERFSAEFPKEGPSILRIQQVVRGDSAAYFCASSPGRLQGNTIYFGEGSWLTVV.

V gene TRBV6-6 combines with J gene TRBJ1-2; no definite D call. CDR1 is MNHNY and CDR2 is SVGAGI in the germline V gene (reference sequence). The CDR3 spans 15 residues. V lost 0 bases, J lost 0 bases, and 8 bases lay in between. The DNA of the CDR3 is TGTGCCAGCAGTTACTCGAACGGAGCTAACTATGGCTACACCTTC. Encoded protein: CASSYSNGANYGYTF.

The chain couples TRBV18 to TRBJ2-1, with 7 bases lining up with TRBD1. Germline CDR1 is KGHSH and CDR2 is LQKENI. After removal of 0 bases from V and 7 bases from J, the junction contained 6 bases not matched to a gene. The CDR3 contains 15 residues. CDR3 nucleotides: TGTGCCAGCTCACCACCGGGACAGACCTTGAATGAGCAGTTCTTC. Amino acid sequence: CASSPPGQTLNEQFF.

J is TRBJ1-1 and V is TRBV5-8; 7 bases are a match to TRBD1. CDR1 and CDR2 from the germline V gene are SGHTS and YDEGEE. CDR3 length: 15 amino acids. V was pared by 4 bases and J by 3 bases, with 9 bases of the junction left unmatched. The CDR3 DNA reads as TGTGCCAGCAGCCTGCAGGGGGACGCCGACACTGAAGCTTTCTTT. Amino acids: CASSLQGDADTEAFF.

This clone was seen a few times. The rearrangement links TRBV6-5 to TRBJ1-1; D is perhaps TRBD1 (6 bases). The CDR3 covers 15 residues. The germline V gene encodes CDR1 MNHEY and CDR2 SVGAGI. V lost 2 bases, J lost 5 bases, and 15 bases lay in between. CDR3 sequence reads: CASSYAYDRSTEAFF. Written as DNA, the CDR3 is TGTGCCAGCAGTTACGCGTATGACAGGTCGACTGAAGCTTTCTTT.

The gene calls are TRBV19 and TRBJ1-1; perhaps TRBD1 as D (5 bases). Per the germline V gene, CDR1 is LNHDA and CDR2 is SQIVND (reference sequence). V was cut by 4 bases and J by 5 bases, with 20 bases left in between. This CDR3 has 16 amino acids. In DNA, the CDR3 is TGTGCCAGTAGTAAGCCCCCCGCAGGGCGATTGACTGAAGCTTTCTTT. Translation gives CASSKPPAGRLTEAFF.

The rearrangement uses TRBV2 and TRBJ1-3; D is undetermined. Trimming removed 4 bases from V and 4 bases from J, with 14 bases in between. CDR3 length equals 15 residues. Germline V gene lookup returns CDR1 SNHLY and CDR2 FYNNEI. As DNA, the CDR3 is TGTGCCAGCAGTGGCGGGTCTTCACAGGGAAACACCATATATTTT. As protein: CASSGGSSQGNTIYF.